This T cell receptor beta chain was observed in a study of cytomegalovirus exposure and HLA in healthy donors. The PCR had 60 Vbeta and 13 Jbeta primers. Sequencing was performed with immunoSEQ multiplex PCR; in TCRdb, only in-frame clones are kept and a portion is missing. The data contain about 140,000 clones, around 81% of them singletons. The TCR originated in a male donor in good health and CMV-seronegative. The sample taken for sequencing was PBMCs.

The CDR3 sequence is CAWSLDRGEAFF. CDR3 DNA: TGTGCCTGGAGTTTGGACAGAGGTGAAGCTTTCTTT. The chain is built from TRBV30 and TRBJ1-1, with D possibly matching TRBD1 (6 bases). This CDR3 contains 12 residues. CDR1 is GTSNPN, CDR2 SVGIG, per germline (reference sequence). Deletions cut 2 bases from V and 7 bases from J, with 11 bases between.